This T cell receptor beta chain was identified in a study of immune cell composition in non-small cell lung cancer. On the study more broadly: Tumours were mainly lung adenocarcinoma or squamous cell carcinoma. The study's findings and limits: Squamous lung tumours showed higher top 10 clone scores and clonality than adenocarcinomas. No significant correlation existed between pack-years smoked and tumour clonality. Overall clonality, unlike maximal tumour-associated clone frequency, did not predict TIL reactivity.

As concerns this clone: Its antigen is undetermined.

Germline CDR1 is SEHNR and CDR2 is FQNEAQ (reference sequence). Trimming cost V 1 base and J 7 bases, with 11 bases left between them. CDR3 length equals 15 residues. Method: immunoSEQ multiplex PCR; TCRdb's copy keeps in-frame clones and lacks some. The sample has thousands of clones, around 80% seen once. Sequencing input: lung tumor tissue. The gene calls are TRBV7-9 and TRBJ1-6; no definite D call. The clonotype originates from a human donor with non-small cell lung cancer. The DNA of the CDR3 is TGTGCCAGCAGCTTAGAACCCCAGACAAATTCACCCCTCCACTTT. Protein: CASSLEPQTNSPLHF.